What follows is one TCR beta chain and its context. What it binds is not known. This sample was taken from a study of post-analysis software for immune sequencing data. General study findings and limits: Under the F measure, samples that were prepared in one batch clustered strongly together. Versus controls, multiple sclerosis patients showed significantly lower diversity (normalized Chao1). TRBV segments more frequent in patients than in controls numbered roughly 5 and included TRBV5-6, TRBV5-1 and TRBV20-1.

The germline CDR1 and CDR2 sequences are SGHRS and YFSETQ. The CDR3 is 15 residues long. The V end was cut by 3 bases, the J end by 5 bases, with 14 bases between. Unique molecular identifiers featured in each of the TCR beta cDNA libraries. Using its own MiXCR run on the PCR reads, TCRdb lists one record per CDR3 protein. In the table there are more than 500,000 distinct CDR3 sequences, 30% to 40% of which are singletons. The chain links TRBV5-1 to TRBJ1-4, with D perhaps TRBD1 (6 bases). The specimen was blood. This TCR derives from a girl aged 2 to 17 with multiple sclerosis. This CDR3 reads CASSSMTGKNEKLFF. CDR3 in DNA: TGCGCCAGCAGCTCGATGACAGGAAAGAATGAAAAACTGTTTTTT.